The 20 T cell receptor beta chains given below trace back to one sample, sequenced in a study of shared clonotypes between healthy human individuals. Here immunoSEQ multiplex PCR was the method, and the copy in TCRdb shows in-frame clones only, minus some. The table records 1,500,000 or so clones, approximately 98.5% of them present only once. Sequencing was done on a sample of naive CD4+ T cells sorted from blood. Stated subset: CD45RA+ positively selected. Every receptor here comes from a man aged 25-45 years in good health.

The chain has TRBV28 and TRBJ2-1; 7 bases line up with TRBD1. CDR1 and CDR2 (germline): MDHEN, SYDVKM. Trimming removed 3 bases from V and 8 bases from J; junction bases left unmatched: 10. The CDR3 loop spans 15 amino acids. CDR3 bases: TGTGCCAGCAGTTTTAGGGGGCGTACGATCCATGAGCAGTTCTTC. It encodes CASSFRGRTIHEQFF.

The J gene is TRBJ2-7, the V gene TRBV7-6; 9 bases agree with TRBD1. Germline assignment: CDR1 SGHVS and CDR2 FNYEAQ. Trimming cost V 5 bases and J 5 bases; bases outside gene matches: 1. The CDR3 runs 12 residues. CDR3 loop: CASSRDRDEQYF. As DNA, the CDR3 is TGTGCCAGCAGCCGGGACAGGGACGAGCAGTACTTC.

The chain carries TRBV28 and TRBJ2-2; 7 bases agree with TRBD1. The trim removed 5 bases at V and 1 base at J, leaving 7 bases unmatched. The CDR3 has 16 residues. CDR1 and CDR2 (germline): MDHEN, SYDVKM. The CDR3 bases are TGTGCCAGCAGTCCGTGGGGACAGATGAACACCGGGGAGCTGTTTTTT. It yields the protein CASSPWGQMNTGELFF.

In its sample, this clone was seen once. This chain connects TRBV5-4 to TRBJ2-3, with unresolved D. In germline, CDR1 is SGHNT, CDR2 YYREEE (reference sequence). Trimming took off 2 bases at V and 2 bases at J, with 9 bases between the two ends. The CDR3 extends over 14 amino acids. For the CDR3, the DNA is TGTGCCAGCAGCTTAGGGATTTACACAGATACGCAGTATTTT. Translation: CASSLGIYTDTQYF.

The rearrangement uses TRBV19 and TRBJ2-2; TRBD1 matches 8 bases. Germline CDR1 is LNHDA and CDR2 is SQIVND (reference sequence). V was clipped by 6 bases and J by 6 bases; unmatched bases: 6. This CDR3 region has 14 residues. The CDR3 loop reads CASRDREVPGELFF. CDR3 bases: TGTGCCAGTAGGGACAGGGAAGTCCCCGGGGAGCTGTTTTTT.

The J gene is TRBJ2-5, the V gene TRBV28; no definite D call. CDR1 and CDR2 (germline): MDHEN, SYDVKM. V lost 3 bases to trimming and J lost 0 bases, with 8 bases between them. The CDR3 has 14 residues. The CDR3: CASSFSGNQETQYF. DNA for the CDR3: TGTGCCAGCAGTTTCTCAGGCAACCAAGAGACCCAGTACTTC.

This sequence joins TRBV5-5 and TRBJ2-7; D perhaps matches TRBD1 (6 bases). CDR3 length equals 15 residues. Germline V CDR1 and CDR2: SGHKS, YYEKEE (reference sequence). Trimming stripped 2 bases from V and 3 bases from J, with 15 bases between. CDR3 sequence: CASSFQGSPLYEQYF. The CDR3 region has the DNA TGTGCCAGCAGCTTCCAGGGGAGCCCCCTCTACGAGCAGTACTTC.

The chain has TRBV5-5 and TRBJ2-7, with D perhaps TRBD1 (6 bases). This CDR3 is built from 14 residues. Germline lookup yields CDR1 SGHKS and CDR2 YYEKEE (reference sequence). Trimming pared 7 bases from V and 5 bases from J, leaving 19 bases between. This chain's CDR3 is CASGTITGTHEQYF. As DNA, the CDR3 is TGTGCCAGCGGAACCATTACAGGGACCCACGAGCAGTACTTC.

The rearrangement links TRBV13 to TRBJ2-1; D perhaps matches TRBD1 (5 bases). The germline V gene has CDR1 PRHDT and CDR2 FYEKMQ (reference sequence). Trimming pared 0 bases from V and 5 bases from J, leaving 17 bases between. The CDR3 totals 17 residues. The CDR3 nucleotides read TGTGCCAGCAGCTTAGGCCTGGGCAGGGTTGGCGACAATGAGCAGTTCTTC. It is translated as CASSLGLGRVGDNEQFF.

This clone was detected once. The chain couples TRBV18 to TRBJ1-2; maybe TRBD1 (5 bases). V gave up 1 base and J gave up 5 bases, with 11 bases separating them. Germline V gene data show CDR1 as KGHSH and CDR2 as LQKENI. This CDR3 is built from 14 residues. CDR3: CASSPQTAQYGYTF. The CDR3 nucleotides read TGTGCCAGCTCACCACAGACAGCCCAGTATGGCTACACCTTC.

The rearrangement uses TRBV19 and TRBJ1-1; possible D gene TRBD1, 5 bases. The CDR3 totals 16 residues. Germline V gene data show CDR1 as LNHDA and CDR2 as SQIVND (reference sequence). V was pared by 5 bases and J by 5 bases, with 21 bases between. CDR3 in amino acids: CASSRPMGEEDTEAFF. The CDR3 nucleotides are TGTGCCAGTAGTCGACCGATGGGGGAGGAGGATACTGAAGCTTTCTTT.

The genes are TRBV2 and TRBJ1-2, with no clear D. Trimming left V 4 bases short and J 6 bases short, with 12 bases between. Germline CDR1 is SNHLY and CDR2 is FYNNEI. The CDR3 loop spans 13 amino acids. CDR3 in DNA: TGTGCCAGCAGTGCGGAGAGAGGCGATGGCTACACCTTC. Residues: CASSAERGDGYTF. Based on the CDR3 plus reference TRBV2 and TRBJ1-2, the full variable domain is EPEVTQTPSHQVTQMGQEVILRCVPISNHLYFYWYRQILGQKVEFLVSFYNNEISEKSEIFDDQFSVERPDGSNFTLKIRSTKLEDSAMYFCASSAERGDGYTFGSGTRLTVV.

This chain uses TRBV7-9 with TRBJ2-1; D call uncertain. Trimming removed 4 bases from V and 5 bases from J, with 6 bases in between. There are 12 residues in the CDR3. Looked up from germline, CDR1 is SEHNR and CDR2 is FQNEAQ (reference sequence). CDR3 loop: CASSSTHNEQFF. In DNA form, the CDR3 reads TGTGCCAGCAGCTCGACCCACAATGAGCAGTTCTTC. The entire variable domain, with the rest obtained from reference TRBV7-9 and TRBJ2-1, is as follows: DTGVSQNPRHKITKRGQNVTFRCDPISEHNRLYWYRQTLGQGPEFLTYFQNEAQLEKSRLLSDRFSAERPKGSFSTLEIQRTEQGDSAMYLCASSSTHNEQFFGPGTRLTVL.

V gene TRBV18 combines with J gene TRBJ2-2; D is unclear. The V gene lost 3 bases and the J gene lost 1 base, with 9 bases spanning the gap. This CDR3 is 15 amino acids long. Germline V gene data show CDR1 as KGHSH and CDR2 as LQKENI. CDR3 nucleotide sequence: TGTGCCAGCTCACCCACGACGAGGAACACCGGGGAGCTGTTTTTT. Its translation: CASSPTTRNTGELFF.

As to this clone: The sample holds other DNA sequences that translate to the same CDR3. This chain joins TRBV4-3 and TRBJ1-2, with D possibly matching TRBD1 (6 bases). The V gene lost 0 bases and the J gene lost 2 bases, with 10 bases spanning the gap. The CDR3 loop spans 15 amino acids. Germline V gene sequence: CDR1 LGHNA, CDR2 YSLEER. The CDR3 DNA is TGCGCCAGCAGCCAAGAATCCAGGGGAAACTATGGCTACACCTTC. This sequence encodes CASSQESRGNYGYTF.

The chain uses TRBV27 and TRBJ2-7, with TRBD2 matching 9 bases. Germline CDR1 and CDR2: MNHEY and SMNVEV (reference sequence). Losses at the gene ends were 10 bases for V and 3 bases for J; bases not matched to a gene: 7. The CDR3 runs 13 residues. CDR3 sequence reads: CATSSGRSYEQYF. CDR3 sequence (DNA): TGTGCCACCTCCAGCGGGAGGAGCTACGAGCAGTACTTC.

This chain joins TRBV11-2 and TRBJ2-3; TRBD2 matches 12 bases. CDR3 size: 14 residues. Trimming at V came to 5 bases and at J to 6 bases, leaving 3 bases not matched to a gene. Germline CDR1 reads SGHAT; CDR2 reads FQNNGV. Here the CDR3 reads CASSLTSGSDTQYF. In nucleotides, the CDR3 is TGTGCCAGCAGCCTGACTAGCGGGAGTGATACGCAGTATTTT.

The chain couples TRBV27 to TRBJ2-3; no clear D gene. V lost 1 base, J lost 6 bases, and 20 bases lay in between. CDR3 length: 17 residues. Germline V gene lookup returns CDR1 MNHEY and CDR2 SMNVEV (reference sequence). The CDR3, as DNA: TGTGCCAGCAGTTTATACTTTCGTGGCGACCGAGCGGATACGCAGTATTTT. Encoded protein: CASSLYFRGDRADTQYF.

This chain connects TRBV10-2 to TRBJ2-1, with 8 bases aligning to TRBD2. Germline V CDR1 and CDR2: WSHSY, SAAADI. This CDR3 contains 11 residues. V trimming: 5 bases; J trimming: 12 bases; junction bases outside the gene matches: 3. The CDR3 region is CASSREGWQFF. The CDR3 DNA reads TGCGCCAGCAGTCGGGAGGGGTGGCAGTTCTTC.

The chain links TRBV6-1 to TRBJ1-5; a possible D gene is TRBD1 (5 bases). This CDR3 region has 15 residues. The germline gives CDR1 MNHNS, CDR2 SASEGT. The ends were cut back, 2 bases at V and 6 bases at J, with 14 bases in the middle. The CDR3 bases are TGTGCCAGCAGTGAATTAGGGGCGATCTCTCAGCCCCAGCATTTT. Protein product: CASSELGAISQPQHF.